Listed here are 7 T cell receptor beta chains from one sample, sequenced in a study of cytomegalovirus exposure and HLA in healthy donors. The repertoire was sequenced with immunoSEQ multiplex PCR; TCRdb's copy has only in-frame clones and lacks some. The repertoire holds about 120,000 clones, roughly 90% seen once, with under 6.5% in the top ten. The sequencing sample was made of PBMCs. All receptors derive from a woman aged 18 to 35 in good health and CMV-seropositive.

The genes are TRBV11-3 and TRBJ2-1; TRBD2 matches 14 bases. The CDR3 is 15 amino acids. Per the germline V gene, CDR1 is SGHNT and CDR2 is YENEEA. V gave up 4 bases and J gave up 8 bases; unmatched junction bases: 4. The CDR3 protein is CASSYRLAGGDEQFF. The CDR3 region has the DNA TGTGCCAGCAGCTATAGACTAGCGGGGGGGGATGAGCAGTTCTTC.

CDR3 in DNA: TGTGCCAGCAGCGTAGTGGGGGACAGCAGCTCTGGAAACACCATATATTTT. Translating it yields CASSVVGDSSSGNTIYF. This chain links TRBV9 with TRBJ1-3; TRBD1 matches at 7 bases. Germline values: CDR1 SGDLS, CDR2 YYNGEE. The length of the CDR3 is 17 residues. Trimming cost V 0 bases and J 0 bases; bases outside gene matches: 6.

The chain couples TRBV5-1 to TRBJ1-5, with D hard to call. The V end lost 0 bases, the J end lost 0 bases, and 7 bases lay between the germline ends. Germline CDR1 is SGHRS and CDR2 is YFSETQ. This CDR3 has 15 amino acids. CDR3 in amino acids: CASSLDGVSNQPQHF. CDR3 bases: TGCGCCAGCAGCTTGGACGGAGTTAGCAATCAGCCCCAGCATTTT.

This rearrangement joins TRBV19 to TRBJ1-5; possible D gene TRBD1, 5 bases. Germline CDR1 is LNHDA and CDR2 is SQIVND (reference sequence). The CDR3 is 15 amino acids. V lost 7 bases to trimming and J lost 1 base, with 14 bases between them. DNA of the CDR3: TGTGCCAGTAAAGGATGGGAGGGGAGCAATCAGCCCCAGCATTTT. It yields the protein CASKGWEGSNQPQHF.

The genes are TRBV5-1 and TRBJ1-2; a weak D match, TRBD1 (6 bases). Germline-derived CDR1 and CDR2 are SGHRS and YFSETQ. The CDR3 consists of 17 residues. V was pared by 4 bases and J by 5 bases, with 24 bases between. Here the CDR3 DNA reads TGCGCCAGCAGCCCTATTAAACAGGGCCCTGCCGGTTATGGCTACACCTTC. Amino acids: CASSPIKQGPAGYGYTF.

V usage is TRBV30 and J usage is TRBJ1-3, with D maybe TRBD1 (5 bases). Trimming shortened V by 2 bases and J by 1 base, and 9 bases separated the two germline ends. The CDR3 totals 14 residues. CDR1 and CDR2 from the germline V gene are GTSNPN and SVGIG (reference sequence). In DNA form, the CDR3 reads TGTGCCTGGAGTCAGACAGTGTCTGGAAACACCATATATTTT. It translates to CAWSQTVSGNTIYF.

The CDR3 is CASSPTGRGETQYF. In DNA form, the CDR3 reads TGTGCCAGCTCACCAACCGGCAGGGGAGAGACCCAGTACTTC. The rearrangement uses TRBV18 and TRBJ2-5, with a weak D call TRBD1 (6 bases). The CDR3 loop spans 14 amino acids. The V gene lost 2 bases and the J gene lost 4 bases, with 11 bases spanning the gap. Per germline, CDR1 KGHSH and CDR2 LQKENI.